The 30 T cell receptor beta chains presented below share a single source sample, sequenced in a study of blood T cell repertoires in COVID-19. The assay was immunoSEQ multiplex PCR, and TCRdb's table has in-frame clones only and misses some. The sample consists of roughly 250,000 clones, 88% of them appearing once. The source material was peripheral blood. These receptors came from a man aged 55 to 70 who had recovered from COVID-19.

The CDR3 reads CASSTVNTEAFF. For the CDR3, the DNA is TGTGCCAGCTCAACAGTGAACACTGAAGCTTTCTTT. The rearrangement links TRBV18 to TRBJ1-1; unclear D gene. From germline, CDR1 is KGHSH and CDR2 LQKENI. V lost 5 bases and J lost 0, with 4 bases in between. The CDR3 is made up of 12 amino acids.

This chain joins TRBV3-1 (or the pseudogene TRBV3-2) and TRBJ1-2; D is ambiguous. V gave up 1 base and J gave up 5 bases, with 5 bases separating them. Germline V gene data show CDR1 as LGHDT and CDR2 as YNNKEL (reference sequence). The CDR3 loop spans 12 amino acids. CDR3 coding DNA: TGTGCCAGCAGCCAAGTACTGTATGGCTACACCTTC. Its protein product is CASSQVLYGYTF.

The V gene is TRBV28, the J gene TRBJ2-7; 8 nucleotides line up with TRBD1. This CDR3 has 17 residues. Germline lookup yields CDR1 MDHEN and CDR2 SYDVKM. Trimming cost V 4 bases and J 4 bases; bases outside gene matches: 15. The CDR3 DNA is TGTGCCAGCAGTTCCGATCACAGGGGGGCGAAAAATTACGAGCAGTACTTC. Amino acids: CASSSDHRGAKNYEQYF.

The chain uses TRBV2 and TRBJ2-3; D remains ambiguous. The CDR3 contains 14 residues. Germline loops: CDR1 SNHLY, CDR2 FYNNEI. Trimming stripped 1 base from V and 3 bases from J, with 8 bases between. Here the CDR3 DNA reads TGTGCCAGCAGTGAAGGTCTCTTAACAGATACGCAGTATTTT. Encoded protein: CASSEGLLTDTQYF.

V and J are TRBV9 and TRBJ2-1, with 10 positions matching TRBD2. CDR1 and CDR2 (germline): SGDLS, YYNGEE. Unmatched junction bases numbered 4, after V lost 1 base and J lost 3 bases. The CDR3 has 16 amino acids. CDR3 sequence: CASSVRSGGVYNEQFF. CDR3 DNA: TGTGCCAGCAGCGTACGCAGCGGGGGGGTCTACAATGAGCAGTTCTTC.

The J gene is TRBJ1-2, the V gene TRBV6-5, with 7 bases fitting TRBD1. CDR1 is MNHEY and CDR2 is SVGAGI in the germline V gene. Trimming took 2 bases from V and 4 from J; bases not matched to a gene: 7. This CDR3 is built from 15 residues. The CDR3, as DNA: TGTGCCAGCAGTTACAGGGGGCAGGGGACCTATGGCTACACCTTC. Translated, it gives CASSYRGQGTYGYTF.

The rearrangement joins TRBV12-3 or TRBV12-4 to TRBJ1-2; TRBD1 agrees at 9 bases. The length of the CDR3 is 12 residues. V lost 3 bases and J lost 11; bases outside the gene matches: 4. The CDR3 reads CASSFRTGDYTF. As DNA, the CDR3 is TGTGCCAGCAGTTTTCGGACAGGGGATTACACCTTC.

The V and J genes are TRBV3-1 (or the pseudogene TRBV3-2) and TRBJ2-1; D gene unclear. The CDR3 is 12 residues long. Germline values: CDR1 LGHDT, CDR2 YNNKEL (reference sequence). Trimming took 1 base from V and 9 from J, leaving 7 bases between them. The CDR3 spells CASSQVDSEQFF. The DNA of the CDR3 is TGTGCCAGCAGCCAAGTAGATAGTGAGCAGTTCTTC.

The CDR3 sequence: CASSVARDRVREAFF. The CDR3 nucleotides are TGTGCCAGCAGCGTAGCAAGGGACAGGGTTAGGGAAGCTTTCTTT. The chain is built from TRBV9 and TRBJ1-1; TRBD1 aligns across 9 bases. Germline lookup yields CDR1 SGDLS and CDR2 YYNGEE. Unmatched junction bases numbered 8, after V lost 0 bases and J lost 8 bases. CDR3 length equals 15 residues.

The chain couples TRBV2 to TRBJ1-3, with 7 nucleotides matching TRBD1. The CDR3 loop spans 14 amino acids. Germline V CDR1 and CDR2: SNHLY, FYNNEI. J gave up 4 bases and V 7 bases, and 7 bases lay outside the gene matches. CDR3 protein: CASTLGQKGNTIYF. The CDR3 coding sequence is TGTGCCAGCACTCTGGGACAGAAAGGAAACACCATATATTTT.

The chain is built from TRBV6-4 and TRBJ2-3; tentative D call: TRBD2 (6 bases). The CDR3 is 16 amino acids. The V and J ends lost 0 bases and 1 base respectively, with 11 bases between them. In germline, CDR1 is MRHNA, CDR2 SNTAGT. The CDR3 region has the DNA TGTGCCAGCAGTGACTCGGCGGGAAGAGGCACAGATACGCAGTATTTT. Its translation: CASSDSAGRGTDTQYF.

This chain uses TRBV5-6 with TRBJ1-3, with 7 bases aligning to TRBD1. Germline V lookup: CDR1 SGHDT, CDR2 YYEEEE. The CDR3 runs 16 residues. V gave up 4 bases and J gave up 0 bases; unmatched junction bases: 7. The CDR3 protein is CASSHYRDSSGNTIYF. The DNA for the CDR3 is TGTGCCAGCAGCCATTACAGGGACAGCTCTGGAAACACCATATATTTT.

CDR3 in amino acids: CASSATSLEQFF. The CDR3 nucleotides read TGTGCCAGCAGCGCGACTAGCCTCGAGCAGTTCTTC. The V call is TRBV6-2 or TRBV6-3, the J call TRBJ2-1, with 7 bases fitting TRBD2. Per germline, CDR1 MNHEY and CDR2 SVGEGT. The CDR3 length is 12 residues. Trimming removed 6 bases from V and 10 bases from J; junction bases left unmatched: 6.

The chain carries TRBV19 and TRBJ2-2, with TRBD1 identical over 8 bases. The ends lost 7 bases at V and 5 bases at J; junction bases unmatched: 12. The germline V gene encodes CDR1 LNHDA and CDR2 SQIVND (reference sequence). The CDR3 spans 16 residues. The CDR3 loop is CASTPIRGRNTGELFF. In DNA form, the CDR3 reads TGTGCCAGTACCCCAATCAGGGGGCGCAATACCGGGGAGCTGTTTTTT.

The V gene is TRBV5-1, the J gene TRBJ2-3; 7 bases match TRBD2. Germline CDR1 is SGHRS and CDR2 is YFSETQ. V lost 2 bases, J lost 2 bases, and 2 bases stayed unmatched. The CDR3 totals 14 residues. CDR3 DNA sequence: TGCGCCAGCAGCTTAGGGGACTACACAGATACGCAGTATTTT. It yields the protein CASSLGDYTDTQYF.

In its sample, this clone was seen a few times. The V call is TRBV7-8, the J call TRBJ1-5; 9 bases agree with TRBD1. V lost 3 bases, J lost 2 bases, and 11 bases stayed unmatched. The germline CDR1 and CDR2 sequences are SGHVS and FQNEAQ. The CDR3 has 18 residues. The chain's CDR3 is CASSLSGQGLGGNQPQHF. The CDR3 DNA sequence: TGTGCCAGCAGCTTGTCGGGACAGGGTCTGGGTGGCAATCAGCCCCAGCATTTT.

V is TRBV11-2 and J is TRBJ1-1; TRBD1 might be the D (5 bases). This CDR3 is built from 11 residues. With 5 bases removed from V and 7 bases from J, the gap between germline ends came to 8 bases. CDR1 and CDR2 from the germline V gene are SGHAT and FQNNGV. The CDR3 sequence: CASSTGYEAFF. In DNA form, the CDR3 reads TGTGCCAGCAGCACAGGTTATGAAGCTTTCTTT.

The chain is built from TRBV24-1 and TRBJ2-1; 7 bases map to TRBD1. In germline, CDR1 is KGHDR, CDR2 SFDVKD. J was trimmed by 6 bases and V by 4 bases; bases with no gene match: 14. The CDR3 is 17 residues long. Here the CDR3 reads CATSDRRRGGAGNEQFF. CDR3 DNA: TGTGCCACCAGTGACCGCCGGCGAGGGGGCGCTGGCAATGAGCAGTTCTTC.

The rearrangement joins TRBV5-6 to TRBJ1-1; D is unclear. Trimming took off 8 bases at V and 1 base at J, with 6 bases between the two ends. The germline CDR1 and CDR2 sequences are SGHDT and YYEEEE. CDR3 length equals 11 residues. CDR3: CASEGNTEAFF. CDR3 DNA: TGTGCCAGTGAGGGGAACACTGAAGCTTTCTTT.

V is TRBV13 and J is TRBJ1-2, with 8 positions matching TRBD1. The J segment lost 6 bases and the V segment lost 5 bases, leaving 8 bases of the junction unmatched. The germline V gene has CDR1 PRHDT and CDR2 FYEKMQ (reference sequence). The CDR3 runs 14 residues. As DNA, the CDR3 is TGTGCCAGCAGCCCACCCGGACAGGGACATGGCTACACCTTC. Translating gives CASSPPGQGHGYTF. The full variable domain, in which reference TRBV13 and TRBJ1-2 provide the parts outside the CDR3, is AAGVIQSPRHLIKEKRETATLKCYPIPRHDTVYWYQQGPGQDPQFLISFYEKMQSDKGSIPDRFSAQQFSDYHSELNMSSLELGDSALYFCASSPPGQGHGYTFGSGTRLTVV.

The chain links TRBV14 to TRBJ2-7; D might be TRBD1 (5 bases). This CDR3 has 14 residues. V was clipped by 1 base and J by 5 bases, with 12 bases between them. Germline V lookup: CDR1 SGHDN, CDR2 FVKESK. CDR3: CASSQGGYGHEQYF. DNA of the CDR3: TGTGCCAGCAGCCAAGGGGGCTACGGACACGAGCAGTACTTC. Looking up the rest from reference TRBV14 and TRBJ2-7 gives the full variable domain: EAGVTQFPSHSVIEKGQTVTLRCDPISGHDNLYWYRRVMGKEIKFLLHFVKESKQDESGMPNNRFLAERTGGTYSTLKVQPAELEDSGVYFCASSQGGYGHEQYFGPGTRLTVT.

This rearrangement joins TRBV7-2 to TRBJ2-2; 11 bases map to TRBD2. The J segment lost 1 base and the V segment lost 4 bases, leaving 2 bases of the junction unmatched. The CDR3 spans 16 residues. Germline V gene data show CDR1 as SGHTA and CDR2 as FQGNSA. Here the CDR3 DNA reads TGTGCCAGCAGCTCTAGCGGGGGGTGGAACACCGGGGAGCTGTTTTTT. This sequence encodes CASSSSGGWNTGELFF.

CDR3 sequence: CASSTTQTGGGYTF. The CDR3 nucleotides read TGTGCCAGCAGTACCACCCAGACAGGAGGTGGCTACACCTTC. The rearrangement links TRBV6-5 to TRBJ1-2; tentatively, D is TRBD1 (6 bases). The CDR3 is made up of 14 amino acids. Deletions cut 5 bases from V and 7 bases from J, with 17 bases between. Germline V gene sequence: CDR1 MNHEY, CDR2 SVGAGI.

The chain combines TRBV5-1 with TRBJ2-7, with 10 bases identical to TRBD1. This CDR3 contains 15 residues. In germline, CDR1 is SGHRS, CDR2 YFSETQ. The J segment lost 3 bases and the V segment lost 3 bases, leaving 6 bases of the junction unmatched. For the CDR3, the DNA is TGCGCCAGCAGCTCCACCGGGACAGGGGACTACGAGCAGTACTTC. The encoded protein is CASSSTGTGDYEQYF.

The rearrangement joins TRBV5-4 to TRBJ1-1; D is unresolved. Per the germline V gene, CDR1 is SGHNT and CDR2 is YYREEE (reference sequence). The length of the CDR3 is 13 residues. V was trimmed by 6 bases and J by 4 bases, leaving 13 bases between them. CDR3 sequence: CASTKSGFTEAFF. CDR3 coding DNA: TGTGCCAGCACCAAATCAGGATTCACTGAAGCTTTCTTT. Based on the CDR3 plus reference TRBV5-4 and TRBJ1-1, the full variable domain is ETGVTQSPTHLIKTRGQQVTLRCSSQSGHNTVSWYQQALGQGPQFIFQYYREEENGRGNFPPRFSGLQFPNYSSELNVNALELDDSALYLCASTKSGFTEAFFGQGTRLTVV.

CDR3: CASSLVGGTANTEAFF. CDR3 coding DNA: TGTGCCAGCAGCTTAGTGGGAGGGACGGCGAACACTGAAGCTTTCTTT. The chain joins TRBV7-2 to TRBJ1-1; a possible D gene is TRBD1 (5 bases). CDR1 is SGHTA, CDR2 FQGNSA, per germline. V lost 1 base and J lost 1, with 13 bases in between. The CDR3 has 16 amino acids.

The chain has TRBV15 and TRBJ1-1; 8 bases map to TRBD1. Germline CDR1 is LNHNV and CDR2 is YYDKDF (reference sequence). The CDR3 runs to 17 residues. V lost 0 bases, J lost 10 bases, and 16 bases stayed unmatched. CDR3 sequence (DNA): TGTGCCACCAGCAGAGATCGGGGTCAGGGGGCGCGAGCGATAGCTTTCTTT. Translating it yields CATSRDRGQGARAIAFF. Combining the CDR3 with reference TRBV15 and TRBJ1-1 gives the whole variable domain DAMVIQNPRYQVTQFGKPVTLSCSQTLNHNVMYWYQQKSSQAPKLLFHYYDKDFNNEADTPDNFQSRRPNTSFCFLDIRSPGLGDTAMYLCATSRDRGQGARAIAFFGQGTRLTVV.

This clone was recorded once. The J gene is TRBJ2-1, the V gene TRBV2; TRBD2 matches 7 bases. V lost 9 bases to trimming and J lost 5 bases; unmatched junction nucleotides: 7. CDR1 SNHLY and CDR2 FYNNEI come from the germline V gene. CDR3 length: 13 amino acids. CDR3 DNA sequence: TGTGCCAGGTCGGGACTACGTGACAATGAGCAGTTCTTC. Protein product: CARSGLRDNEQFF.

The V gene is TRBV5-1, the J gene TRBJ1-2; 11 nucleotides line up with TRBD1. CDR3 length: 15 residues. V was pared by 3 bases and J by 5 bases, with 6 bases of the junction left unmatched. Germline CDR1 reads SGHRS; CDR2 reads YFSETQ. CDR3: CASSSDRGLGYGYTF. The CDR3 coding sequence is TGCGCCAGCAGCTCGGACAGGGGGCTAGGATATGGCTACACCTTC.

CDR3 sequence: CASSRTGTNSPLHF. The CDR3 bases are TGTGCCAGCAGCCGGACAGGCACTAATTCACCCCTCCACTTT. The V and J genes are TRBV3-1 (or the pseudogene TRBV3-2) and TRBJ1-6; TRBD1 matches 7 bases. Trimming took 4 bases from V and 6 from J; bases not matched to a gene: 3. CDR1 and CDR2 (germline): LGHDT, YNNKEL (reference sequence). The length of the CDR3 is 14 residues.